This passage covers 24 T cell receptor beta chains from one sample sequenced in a study of blood T cells in healthy people across ages. A second about 7 to 11 cycle PCR used barcoded and J-beta primers. TCRdb reprocessed the 5' RACE reads with MiXCR, giving one entry per CDR3 protein. The sample yields hundreds of thousands of distinct CDR3 sequences, roughly 31% seen once. What was sequenced was blood. Receptors were obtained from a woman of 80 years or more in good health.

The table lists this clonotype with many counts. V gene TRBV6-2 or TRBV6-3 combines with J gene TRBJ2-1, with D perhaps given as TRBD1 or TRBD2 (5 bases each). The germline V gene encodes CDR1 MNHEY and CDR2 SVGEGT. The CDR3 is 13 residues long. V shed 5 bases and J shed 9 bases, with 14 bases lying between them. CDR3 sequence reads: CASSRIRESEQFF. The CDR3 region has the DNA TGTGCCAGCAGTCGAATCAGGGAGAGTGAGCAGTTCTTC.

This clonotype has a count of ten or more. The rearrangement joins TRBV6-5 to TRBJ2-7; 9 bases map to TRBD2. The CDR3 is 15 residues long. CDR1 is MNHEY, CDR2 SVGAGI, per germline. Trimming took 6 bases from V and 0 from J; bases not matched to a gene: 6. The CDR3 region is CASRGAGGFSYEQYF. As DNA, the CDR3 is TGTGCCAGCAGGGGAGCGGGGGGCTTCTCCTACGAGCAGTACTTC.

About this clonotype itself: This may stem from a read error, because a much larger clone lies one nucleotide away. The chain is built from TRBV14 and TRBJ1-6, with a tentative D call TRBD1 (5 bases). CDR1 is SGHDN and CDR2 is FVKESK in the germline V gene. The CDR3 length is 13 residues. The CDR3 here is CASSGRDWTPPHF. The CDR3 nucleotides read TGTGCCAGCAGCGGCCGGGACTGGACACCCCCCCACTTT.

This clonotype was observed at least ten times. The chain joins TRBV5-1 to TRBJ1-2; TRBD1 matches 7 bases. Trimming removed 1 base from V and 3 bases from J; junction bases left unmatched: 3. The germline gives CDR1 SGHRS, CDR2 YFSETQ. The CDR3 is made up of 14 amino acids. The CDR3 nucleotides read TGCGCCAGCAGCTTGAGGGACAGCTACTATGGCTACACCTTC. The encoded protein is CASSLRDSYYGYTF.

A note on this clonotype: One end of the junction is discordant with germline, which a read error may explain. The chain joins TRBV12-3 or TRBV12-4 to TRBJ2-3; 7 nucleotides agree with TRBD2. The CDR3 runs 15 residues. CDR3: CASSLGGGKTDMQYF. Written as DNA, the CDR3 is TGTGCCAGCAGTTTGGGCGGGGGAAAAACAGATATGCAGTATTTT.

This CDR3 is CASSLAGSADTQYF. CDR3 coding DNA: TGTGCCAGCAGTTTAGCCGGTAGCGCAGATACGCAGTATTTT. The genes are TRBV12-3 or TRBV12-4 and TRBJ2-3; D might be TRBD2 (5 bases). The CDR3 has 14 residues. V lost 0 bases to trimming and J lost 4 bases, with 8 bases between them.

This chain uses TRBV2 with TRBJ2-5; 10 nucleotides match TRBD1. Near its end, the DNA agrees better with TRBJ2-1, so the J call may be wrong. CDR1 and CDR2 (germline): SNHLY, FYNNEI. The CDR3 has 14 residues. CDR3 DNA sequence: TGTGCCAGCAGGAGGACAGGGGGTCAAGAGACCCAGTTCTTC. Amino acid sequence: CASRRTGGQETQFF.

The V gene is TRBV2, the J gene TRBJ2-3; 8 bases match TRBD2. The junction had 7 bases not matched to a gene; V was cut back by 2 bases and J by 0 bases. The CDR3 contains 17 residues. Germline-derived CDR1 and CDR2 are SNHLY and FYNNEI. CDR3 loop: CASSEWGAGASTDTQYF. The CDR3 region has the DNA TGTGCCAGCAGTGAATGGGGAGCGGGAGCCAGCACAGATACGCAGTATTTT.

This clonotype was counted between two and nine times. A much larger clone lies one base from this, so it may be a read error. This chain connects TRBV7-8 to TRBJ2-1; D perhaps matches TRBD2 (6 bases). TRBJ2-7 explains the end of the DNA better; the J call may be wrong. Germline V gives CDR1 SGHVS, CDR2 FQNEAQ. The CDR3 has 17 residues. CDR3 sequence (DNA): TGTGCCAGCAGCCTAGGGCGGGGAACAAGCTCCTACAATGAGCAGTACTTC. Translating gives CASSLGRGTSSYNEQYF.

This clonotype was seen many times. V gene TRBV29-1 combines with J gene TRBJ2-3; D tentatively fits TRBD1 or TRBD2 (5 bases each). This CDR3 contains 16 residues. From germline, CDR1 is SQVTM and CDR2 ANQGSEA. The germline V and J ends were trimmed by 0 bases and 9 bases, with 22 bases remaining between them. For the CDR3, the DNA is TGCAGCGTTGAAGATTCCGACCGGGGCCCACTAGGCACGCAGTATTTT. Encoded protein: CSVEDSDRGPLGTQYF.

This clonotype was counted ten times or more. The J gene is TRBJ2-1, the V gene TRBV20-1, with 7 bases fitting TRBD2. The length of the CDR3 is 13 residues. V trimming: 1 base; J trimming: 14 bases; junction bases outside the gene matches: 11. Germline loops: CDR1 DFQATT, CDR2 SNEGSKA (reference sequence). The CDR3 DNA sequence: TGCAGTGCTAGAGCAGGAGGGTGGGGACTAAAGTTCTTC. The encoded protein is CSARAGGWGLKFF.

This clonotype was seen repeatedly, ten times or more. This sequence joins TRBV20-1 and TRBJ2-4; D not resolved. Germline values: CDR1 DFQATT, CDR2 SNEGSKA (reference sequence). The CDR3 has 16 residues. Trimming took 0 bases from V and 0 from J, leaving 12 bases between them. CDR3 sequence: CSARDLQSLAKNIQYF. The CDR3 DNA sequence: TGCAGTGCTAGAGATCTCCAGTCTCTAGCCAAAAACATTCAGTACTTC.

This clonotype has a count of ten or more. The chain employs TRBV7-2 and TRBJ2-3; maybe TRBD2 (5 bases). The CDR3 length is 18 residues. Trimming cost V 5 bases and J 1 base, with 22 bases left between them. Looked up from germline, CDR1 is SGHTA and CDR2 is FQGNSA. The CDR3 DNA sequence: TGTGCCAGCAGCGATACGACCTGGGCAGCGGCAGGCACAGATACGCAGTATTTT. Amino acids: CASSDTTWAAAGTDTQYF.

This clonotype was recorded at least ten times. This chain joins TRBV27 and TRBJ1-1, with TRBD1 as a possible D gene (6 bases). Germline V gene lookup returns CDR1 MNHEY and CDR2 SMNVEV (reference sequence). Trimming took off 7 bases at V and 0 bases at J, with 12 bases between the two ends. CDR3 length: 14 residues. As DNA, the CDR3 is TGTGCCAGCATTAAGGACAGATTGAACACTGAAGCTTTCTTT. Its protein product is CASIKDRLNTEAFF.

There are many counts of this clonotype. The chain links TRBV20-1 to TRBJ2-4, with TRBD2 matching over 13 bases. The CDR3 is 12 residues long. Germline-derived CDR1 and CDR2 are DFQATT and SNEGSKA (reference sequence). Trimming removed 4 bases from V and 13 bases from J; junction bases left unmatched: 4. CDR3 nucleotides: TGCAGTGCTACGCCGACTAGCGGGGGGCAGTACTTC. Translated, it gives CSATPTSGGQYF.

The CDR3 DNA reads TGTGCCAGCAGCTTAGAGAGGGGCTGGGGCTACACCTTC. This translates into CASSLERGWGYTF. V and J are TRBV7-2 and TRBJ1-2; D might be TRBD1 (5 bases). Germline V gene data show CDR1 as SGHTA and CDR2 as FQGNSA. This CDR3 is 13 amino acids long. Trimming removed 1 base at V and 8 bases at J, with 11 bases between.

The sample holds many counts of this clonotype. The V gene is TRBV7-9, the J gene TRBJ2-5; 14 nucleotides line up with TRBD2. Germline V gene data show CDR1 as SEHNR and CDR2 as FQNEAQ (reference sequence). This CDR3 contains 16 residues. The V gene end was trimmed by 6 bases and the J gene end by 4 bases; junction bases not matched to a gene: 7. This chain's CDR3 is CASRTGGLAGGETQYF. The CDR3 DNA reads as TGTGCCAGCAGAACTGGAGGACTAGCGGGGGGAGAGACCCAGTACTTC.

This clonotype was recorded at least ten times. The chain couples TRBV4-1 to TRBJ2-7; maybe TRBD1 (5 bases). The CDR3 runs 16 residues. Between the trimmed V and J ends, which lost 6 bases and 1 base, there was a span of 19 bases. Per the germline V gene, CDR1 is MGHRA and CDR2 is YSYEKL. The CDR3, as DNA: TGCGCCAGCAGTCTAAGCAGACAGAGCGTGTCCTACGAGCAGTACTTC. The encoded protein is CASSLSRQSVSYEQYF.

This clonotype was recorded many times. The chain employs TRBV5-1 and TRBJ1-1, with D perhaps TRBD1 (5 bases). The length of the CDR3 is 16 residues. CDR1 is SGHRS, CDR2 YFSETQ, per germline. V lost 7 bases and J lost 2, with 21 bases in between. The CDR3 region is CASSWGGTARNTEAFF. The CDR3 DNA is TGCGCCAGCTCCTGGGGGGGTACGGCCCGAAACACTGAAGCTTTCTTT. The whole variable domain, filled in from reference TRBV5-1 and TRBJ1-1, reads KAGVTQTPRYLIKTRGQQVTLSCSPISGHRSVSWYQQTPGQGLQFLFEYFSETQRNKGNFPGRFSGRQFSNSRSEMNVSTLELGDSALYLCASSWGGTARNTEAFFGQGTRLTVV.

The count of this clonotype is one. DNA for the CDR3: TGCAGTGTGAGAGTTACGGTTGGTGAAAAACTGTTTTTT. Encoded protein: CSVRVTVGEKLFF. The chain uses TRBV20-1 and TRBJ1-4; D call uncertain. This CDR3 is 13 amino acids long. V dropped 7 bases and J dropped 7 bases, with 16 bases sitting between them. Germline CDR1 is DFQATT and CDR2 is SNEGSKA (reference sequence).

This clonotype was observed a handful of times. The rearrangement links TRBV4-3 to TRBJ2-2; D remains unclear. The germline V and J ends were trimmed by 1 base and 6 bases, with 15 bases remaining between them. Germline-derived CDR1 and CDR2 are LGHNA and YSLEER. The CDR3 consists of 16 residues. The CDR3 DNA sequence: TGCGCCAGCAGCCAAGTTATAGTGATACGGGCCGGGGAGCTGTTTTTT. Amino acid sequence: CASSQVIVIRAGELFF.

This clonotype came up a few times. The V and J genes are TRBV20-1 and TRBJ1-1; D remains ambiguous. Germline V gene sequence: CDR1 DFQATT, CDR2 SNEGSKA (reference sequence). The germline V and J ends were trimmed by 5 bases and 11 bases, with 15 bases remaining between them. The CDR3 covers 11 residues. The CDR3 sequence: CSAQSDKEAFF. The CDR3 DNA follows: TGCAGTGCTCAGAGCGATAAGGAGGCTTTCTTT.

CDR3 sequence (DNA): TGTGCCAGCAGTCTACGACCGGGACAGAACTATGGCTACACCTTC. Translated, it gives CASSLRPGQNYGYTF. The chain carries TRBV27 and TRBJ1-2; 7 positions match TRBD1. CDR1 and CDR2 from the germline V gene are MNHEY and SMNVEV (reference sequence). The V segment lost 5 bases and the J segment 2 bases; nucleotides outside the gene matches: 8. The CDR3 extends over 15 amino acids.

This clonotype has more than one count but fewer than ten. CDR3 in DNA: TGTGCCAGCAGCCCTCGGGACAGGGGCTATCAGCCCCAGCATTTT. Its translation is CASSPRDRGYQPQHF. This sequence joins TRBV7-2 and TRBJ1-5, with 10 bases fitting TRBD1. From germline, CDR1 is SGHTA and CDR2 FQGNSA. J lost 5 bases, V lost 5 bases, and 6 bases had no gene match. This CDR3 region has 15 residues.